What follows are 16 T cell receptor beta chains derived from one specimen sequenced in a study of blood T cells in healthy people across ages. Sample-barcoded 5' priming and a J-beta primer mix drove a second PCR of roughly 6 to 12 cycles. Each CDR3 protein gets one entry after TCRdb re-called the 5' RACE reads with MiXCR. The sample includes about 900,000 distinct CDR3 sequences, 60% to 80% of them seen just once. The source material was blood. These receptors all stem from a man in his thirties or forties in good health.

This clonotype was picked up one time. The chain is built from TRBV7-9 and TRBJ2-5; TRBD1 matches 9 bases. The J call may be faulty, since TRBJ2-7 better matches the DNA end. The CDR3 runs to 16 residues. The germline V gene encodes CDR1 SEHNR and CDR2 FQNEAQ (reference sequence). The CDR3 DNA reads TGTGCCAGCAGCTCCGCGCAGGGACAGGGTGCCTACGAGCAGTACTTC. Protein sequence: CASSSAQGQGAYEQYF.

The J gene is TRBJ1-5, the V gene TRBV7-2, with a weak D call TRBD1 (6 bases). V lost 5 bases to trimming and J lost 0 bases, with 14 bases between them. The CDR3 loop spans 16 amino acids. CDR1 and CDR2 from the germline V gene are SGHTA and FQGNSA. The CDR3 DNA sequence: TGTGCCAGCAGCCGGGAATCAGGGGTTAGCAATCAGCCCCAGCATTTT. Encoded protein: CASSRESGVSNQPQHF. Full variable domain (rest looked up from reference TRBV7-2 and TRBJ1-5): GAGVSQSPSNKVTEKGKDVELRCDPISGHTALYWYRQSLGQGLEFLIYFQGNSAPDKSGLPSDRFSAERTGGSVSTLTIQRTQQEDSAVYLCASSRESGVSNQPQHFGDGTRLSIL.

The chain joins TRBV27 to TRBJ2-7, with TRBD1 as a possible D gene (6 bases). Trimming stripped 4 bases from V and 0 bases from J, with 16 bases between. The CDR3 loop spans 16 amino acids. Germline CDR1 MNHEY, CDR2 SMNVEV (reference sequence). CDR3 sequence reads: CASSSFAGDPSYEQYF. CDR3 DNA: TGTGCCAGCAGTTCATTCGCAGGGGACCCCTCCTACGAGCAGTACTTC.

This clonotype was seen a handful of times. The V call is TRBV10-3, the J call TRBJ2-7; 9 bases match TRBD1. The CDR3 is 15 amino acids. The V gene end was trimmed by 11 bases and the J gene end by 3 bases; junction bases not matched to a gene: 14. Germline V CDR1 and CDR2: ENHRY, SYGVKD. The CDR3 sequence is CAVSNSDRGGYEQYF. CDR3 DNA: TGTGCCGTCTCAAATTCGGACAGGGGAGGCTACGAGCAGTACTTC.

Note on this clonotype: One end of the junction fails to match germline, which may point to a read error. The chain joins TRBV13 to TRBJ2-7; D tentatively reads TRBD1 or TRBD2 (6 bases each). Germline lookup yields CDR1 PRHDT and CDR2 FYEKMQ (reference sequence). This CDR3 has 14 amino acids. The chain's CDR3 is CTSSVTGTDYEQYF. Here the CDR3 DNA reads TGTACCAGCAGCGTTACAGGGACTGACTACGAGCAGTACTTC.

CDR3 residues: CASSQDSDLNEQYF. CDR3 DNA sequence: TGTGCCAGCTCTCAAGACAGTGACTTAAACGAGCAGTACTTC. The rearrangement links TRBV6-1 to TRBJ2-5, with D possibly being TRBD1 (5 bases). The J call may be in error: the DNA end matches TRBJ2-7 better. Per the germline V gene, CDR1 is MNHNS and CDR2 is SASEGT. There are 14 residues in the CDR3.

The chain employs TRBV9 and TRBJ2-5; 12 bases match TRBD2. Unmatched junction bases numbered 4, after V lost 3 bases and J lost 4 bases. CDR1 is SGDLS, CDR2 YYNGEE, per germline. The CDR3 is 15 amino acids. CDR3 region: CASSDLGLAGETQYF. The CDR3, as DNA: TGTGCCAGCAGCGATCTGGGACTAGCGGGAGAGACCCAGTACTTC.

In this sample, this clonotype turned up a few times. The genes are TRBV3-1 and TRBJ1-6, with 8 bases aligning to TRBD1. The CDR3 is 14 amino acids. Germline CDR1 reads LGHDT; CDR2 reads YNNKEL (reference sequence). With 4 bases clipped from V and 5 bases from J, the junction kept 1 base outside the gene matches. CDR3 sequence (DNA): TGTGCCAGCAGCCGGGGACAGGATAATTCACCCCTCCACTTT. It translates to CASSRGQDNSPLHF.

Regarding this clonotype: The junction and the germline gene differ at one end; a read error may be behind it. This chain links TRBV7-3 with TRBJ2-7, with a possible D match to TRBD2 (6 bases). Germline V gene sequence: CDR1 SGHTA, CDR2 FQGTGA. The CDR3 is made up of 18 amino acids. The chain's CDR3 is CASSFSDWRGKSSCEQYF. The CDR3 nucleotides read TGTGCCAGCAGCTTTTCGGACTGGCGGGGAAAGAGCTCCTGCGAGCAGTACTTC. Supplemented by reference TRBV7-3 and TRBJ2-7, the full variable domain reads GAGVSQTPSNKVTEKGKYVELRCDPISGHTALYWYRQSLGQGPEFLIYFQGTGAADDSGLPNDRFFAVRPEGSVSTLKIQRTERGDSAVYLCASSFSDWRGKSSCEQYFGPGTRLTVT.

This sequence joins TRBV11-1 and TRBJ2-5, with D perhaps matching TRBD1 (5 bases). The V end lost 2 bases, the J end lost 5 bases, and 15 bases lay between the germline ends. The CDR3 length is 15 residues. The germline V gene encodes CDR1 SGHAT and CDR2 FQDESV (reference sequence). CDR3 residues: CASSLQGEKGETQYF. CDR3 nucleotides: TGTGCCAGCAGCTTACAAGGGGAAAAGGGGGAGACCCAGTACTTC.

This clonotype has only a few counts. The chain combines TRBV10-3 with TRBJ2-1, with a possible D match to TRBD1 (6 bases). The germline V and J ends were trimmed by 7 bases and 0 bases, with 7 bases remaining between them. Germline CDR1 and CDR2: ENHRY and SYGVKD. The CDR3 is 13 amino acids. The CDR3 sequence is CAIMDSSYNEQFF. The CDR3 DNA reads as TGTGCCATCATGGACAGCTCCTACAATGAGCAGTTCTTC.

This chain joins TRBV9 and TRBJ2-7, with TRBD2 matching 7 bases. The CDR3 length is 14 residues. CDR1 is SGDLS, CDR2 YYNGEE, per germline. Unmatched junction bases numbered 5, after V lost 3 bases and J lost 2 bases. Written as DNA, the CDR3 is TGTGCCAGCAGCGCGGGGGACTATACCTACGAGCAGTACTTC. This gives the protein CASSAGDYTYEQYF.

The V and J genes are TRBV12-3 or TRBV12-4 and TRBJ2-4, with D possibly matching TRBD2 (6 bases). Trimming removed 8 bases at V and 1 base at J, with 15 bases between. The CDR3 is 15 residues long. This CDR3 reads CASSGGPRAKNIQYF. The CDR3 region has the DNA TGTGCCAGCTCCGGGGGTCCGAGGGCCAAAAACATTCAGTACTTC.

The V gene is TRBV12-3 or TRBV12-4, the J gene TRBJ1-2; D not certain. V lost 2 bases, J lost 5 bases, and 12 bases lay in between. The CDR3 contains 14 residues. This chain's CDR3 is CASSLQEGRYGYTF. Here the CDR3 DNA reads TGTGCCAGCAGTTTACAGGAGGGAAGGTATGGCTACACCTTC.

The chain uses TRBV3-1 and TRBJ1-4; D might be TRBD1 (5 bases). V was clipped by 1 base and J by 7 bases, with 13 bases between them. CDR1 is LGHDT and CDR2 is YNNKEL in the germline V gene (reference sequence). The length of the CDR3 is 15 residues. CDR3 region: CASSQGTPRGEKLFF. CDR3 DNA: TGTGCCAGCAGCCAAGGGACACCGAGGGGTGAAAAACTGTTTTTT.

This chain links TRBV12-3 or TRBV12-4 with TRBJ1-2; no clear D gene. The CDR3 covers 14 residues. V lost 3 bases, J lost 7 bases, and 15 bases lay in between. CDR3 loop: CASSLWGRSGGYTF. DNA for the CDR3: TGTGCCAGCAGTTTGTGGGGAAGGAGTGGTGGCTACACCTTC.